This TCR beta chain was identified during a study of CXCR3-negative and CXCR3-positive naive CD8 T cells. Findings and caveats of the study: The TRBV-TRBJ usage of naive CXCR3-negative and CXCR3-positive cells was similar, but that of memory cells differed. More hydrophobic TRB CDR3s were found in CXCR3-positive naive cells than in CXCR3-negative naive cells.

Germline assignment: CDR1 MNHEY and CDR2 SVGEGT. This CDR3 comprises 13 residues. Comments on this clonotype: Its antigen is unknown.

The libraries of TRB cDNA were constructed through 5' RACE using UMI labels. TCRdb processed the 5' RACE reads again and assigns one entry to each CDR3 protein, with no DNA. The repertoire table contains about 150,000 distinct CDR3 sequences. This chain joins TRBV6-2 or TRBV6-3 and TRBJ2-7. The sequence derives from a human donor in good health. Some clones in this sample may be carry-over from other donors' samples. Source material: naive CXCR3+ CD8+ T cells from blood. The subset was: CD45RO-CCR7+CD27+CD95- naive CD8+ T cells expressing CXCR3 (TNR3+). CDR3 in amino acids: CASSYQGPYEQYF.